These 28 T cell receptor beta chains came from one sample sequenced in a study of long-term antiretroviral therapy in people with HIV. Version v3.0 of the immunoSEQ assay was performed at survey level. Here immunoSEQ multiplex PCR was the method, and the copy in TCRdb shows in-frame clones only, minus some. Of more than 20,000 clones in the sample, roughly 80% were seen once. The sample consisted of unsorted PBMCs, taken 0.4 years after starting antiretroviral therapy. These receptor sequences come from a man aged 45 to 65 with HIV.

This sequence joins TRBV7-2 and TRBJ1-2; 8 bases map to TRBD1. This CDR3 is built from 15 residues. In germline, CDR1 is SGHTA, CDR2 FQGNSA. The ends lost 5 bases at V and 8 bases at J; junction bases unmatched: 13. The CDR3: CASSIDRGTLGGYTF. For the CDR3, the DNA is TGTGCCAGCAGCATAGACAGGGGAACCCTAGGCGGCTACACCTTC. Looking up the rest from reference TRBV7-2 and TRBJ1-2 gives the full variable domain: GAGVSQSPSNKVTEKGKDVELRCDPISGHTALYWYRQSLGQGLEFLIYFQGNSAPDKSGLPSDRFSAERTGGSVSTLTIQRTQQEDSAVYLCASSIDRGTLGGYTFGSGTRLTVV.

The gene calls are TRBV30 and TRBJ1-2; D is unclear. Trimming left V 3 bases short and J 7 bases short, with 9 bases between. This CDR3 has 11 amino acids. Germline V gene lookup returns CDR1 GTSNPN and CDR2 SVGIG (reference sequence). Written as DNA, the CDR3 is TGTGCCTGGAGGGGATATGGTGGCTACACCTTC. Protein sequence: CAWRGYGGYTF.

The chain combines TRBV10-3 with TRBJ1-1; D gene uncertain. Trimming took 8 bases from V and 1 from J, leaving 11 bases between them. Per the germline V gene, CDR1 is ENHRY and CDR2 is SYGVKD. This CDR3 spans 13 amino acids. The DNA for the CDR3 is TGTGCCATCGCAGAGAGGTGGAACACTGAAGCTTTCTTT. Amino acid sequence: CAIAERWNTEAFF.

About this clone itself: At one of its ends the junction is not consistent with the germline gene, which may arise from a read error. This chain uses TRBV20-1 with TRBJ1-1; no clear D. From germline, CDR1 is DFQATT and CDR2 SNEGSKA (reference sequence). There are 8 residues in the CDR3. Here the CDR3 reads CSAREAFF. The DNA of the CDR3 is TGCAGTGCCAGAGAAGCTTTCTTT.

The rearrangement uses TRBV7-9 and TRBJ2-3; TRBD1 aligns across 11 bases. The CDR3 is 14 residues long. Germline values: CDR1 SEHNR, CDR2 FQNEAQ (reference sequence). V trimming: 5 bases; J trimming: 5 bases; junction bases outside the gene matches: 3. The CDR3 reads CASSLGQGVDTQYF. The CDR3, as DNA: TGTGCCAGCAGCCTGGGACAGGGGGTAGATACGCAGTATTTT.

The chain carries TRBV5-1 and TRBJ2-1; 8 bases align to TRBD2. CDR1 is SGHRS and CDR2 is YFSETQ in the germline V gene. The V and J ends lost 3 bases and 6 bases, in that order; junction bases with no gene match: 5. The CDR3 spans 14 residues. This CDR3 reads CASSSGTSINEQFF. The CDR3 DNA reads as TGCGCCAGCAGCTCCGGGACTAGTATCAATGAGCAGTTCTTC.

The chain combines TRBV7-9 with TRBJ2-2, with D possibly being TRBD1 (6 bases). Germline V gives CDR1 SEHNR, CDR2 FQNEAQ (reference sequence). The CDR3 has 13 residues. V was cut by 7 bases and J by 5 bases, with 11 bases left in between. CDR3 DNA: TGTGCCAGCAACTCAGGGGAAACCGGGGAGCTGTTTTTT. The encoded protein is CASNSGETGELFF.

The chain uses TRBV5-1 and TRBJ1-6; D uncertain. The CDR3 spans 13 residues. V was shortened by 0 bases and J by 8 bases, with 6 bases between the two germline ends. Per germline, CDR1 SGHRS and CDR2 YFSETQ. The CDR3 protein is CASSLGVDSPLHF. The CDR3, as DNA: TGCGCCAGCAGCTTGGGGGTTGATTCACCCCTCCACTTT. Combining the CDR3 with reference TRBV5-1 and TRBJ1-6 gives the whole variable domain KAGVTQTPRYLIKTRGQQVTLSCSPISGHRSVSWYQQTPGQGLQFLFEYFSETQRNKGNFPGRFSGRQFSNSRSEMNVSTLELGDSALYLCASSLGVDSPLHFGNGTRLTVT.

The V call is TRBV29-1, the J call TRBJ2-3, with TRBD1 identical over 8 bases. The CDR3 is made up of 12 amino acids. With 7 bases clipped from V and 4 bases from J, the junction kept 4 bases outside the gene matches. Per germline, CDR1 SQVTM and CDR2 ANQGSEA. The chain's CDR3 is CSGTGLADTQYF. The CDR3 DNA reads TGCAGCGGGACAGGGTTGGCAGATACGCAGTATTTT.

The CDR3 DNA reads as TGTGCCAGCTCACCACCAGGTTTAGGAGAAGATACGCAGTATTTT. It is translated as CASSPPGLGEDTQYF. The chain is built from TRBV18 and TRBJ2-3; D not certain. CDR3 length: 15 amino acids. Germline-derived CDR1 and CDR2 are KGHSH and LQKENI. Trimming cost V 0 bases and J 5 bases, with 12 bases left between them.

V is TRBV11-2 and J is TRBJ1-3, with D unresolved. Germline CDR1 SGHAT, CDR2 FQNNGV. V was shortened by 8 bases and J by 0 bases, with 11 bases between the two germline ends. This CDR3 has 14 residues. This CDR3 reads CASQRSFSGNTIYF. The CDR3 coding sequence is TGTGCCAGCCAACGATCTTTCTCTGGAAACACCATATATTTT.

V and J are TRBV29-1 and TRBJ1-1, with a tentative D call TRBD1 (5 bases). Germline values: CDR1 SQVTM, CDR2 ANQGSEA. V lost 2 bases to trimming and J lost 6 bases, with 16 bases between them. There are 14 residues in the CDR3. CDR3 amino acids: CSVERTAGGSEAFF. The CDR3 bases are TGCAGCGTTGAAAGGACCGCGGGGGGGTCTGAAGCTTTCTTT.

The rearrangement links TRBV28 to TRBJ2-7, with D possibly matching TRBD1 (5 bases). Germline CDR1 is MDHEN and CDR2 is SYDVKM. Trimming shortened V by 6 bases and J by 6 bases, and 18 bases separated the two germline ends. There are 14 residues in the CDR3. The CDR3 DNA is TGTGCCAGCAGATACCTCCTAGGGGTGACCGAGCAGTACTTC. This gives the protein CASRYLLGVTEQYF.

The chain is built from TRBV4-3 and TRBJ1-2; 8 bases line up with TRBD1. From germline, CDR1 is LGHNA and CDR2 YSLEER. The CDR3 is 15 amino acids. J lost 4 bases, V lost 4 bases, and 8 bases had no gene match. The DNA for the CDR3 is TGCGCCAGCAGCCCGCGGGGGACAGGAACCTATGGCTACACCTTC. Encoded protein: CASSPRGTGTYGYTF.

The rearrangement joins TRBV9 to TRBJ2-7; no firm D call. Between the trimmed V and J ends, which lost 0 bases and 5 bases, there was a span of 9 bases. CDR1 SGDLS and CDR2 YYNGEE come from the germline V gene. The CDR3 totals 13 residues. The CDR3 is CASSVVSSDEQYF. CDR3 DNA: TGTGCCAGCAGCGTAGTATCGAGCGACGAGCAGTACTTC. Combining the CDR3 with reference TRBV9 and TRBJ2-7 gives the whole variable domain DSGVTQTPKHLITATGQRVTLRCSPRSGDLSVYWYQQSLDQGLQFLIQYYNGEERAKGNILERFSAQQFPDLHSELNLSSLELGDSALYFCASSVVSSDEQYFGPGTRLTVT.

The chain recombines TRBV7-9 with TRBJ1-1; TRBD1 matches 10 bases. Per the germline V gene, CDR1 is SEHNR and CDR2 is FQNEAQ (reference sequence). V was clipped by 5 bases and J by 4 bases; unmatched bases: 13. The CDR3 length is 17 residues. The CDR3 sequence: CASSARQGAGWGTEAFF. The CDR3 nucleotides are TGTGCCAGCAGCGCAAGACAGGGGGCGGGGTGGGGCACTGAAGCTTTCTTT.

The CDR3 sequence: CASRGGGGSSSYEQYF. CDR3 DNA sequence: TGCGCCAGCAGGGGCGGCGGGGGGTCCTCTTCCTACGAGCAGTACTTC. This rearrangement joins TRBV5-1 to TRBJ2-7; 8 bases match TRBD2. V shed 5 bases and J 1 base; nucleotides not matched to a gene: 11. The germline V gene has CDR1 SGHRS and CDR2 YFSETQ. The CDR3 totals 16 residues.

The chain links TRBV30 to TRBJ1-1; D possibly corresponds to TRBD1 (5 bases). The germline V and J ends were trimmed by 0 bases and 5 bases, with 10 bases remaining between them. The CDR3 runs 13 residues. Germline assignment: CDR1 GTSNPN and CDR2 SVGIG (reference sequence). The CDR3 loop is CAWSVGDRTEAFF. CDR3 in DNA: TGTGCCTGGAGTGTAGGGGATCGTACTGAAGCTTTCTTT.

The chain uses TRBV7-6 and TRBJ2-1; 8 nucleotides line up with TRBD2. Germline loops: CDR1 SGHVS, CDR2 FNYEAQ. V trimming: 3 bases; J trimming: 2 bases; junction bases outside the gene matches: 3. The CDR3 is 15 amino acids. The CDR3 nucleotides read TGTGCCAGCAGCTTGAGCGGGGGAACCTACAATGAGCAGTTCTTC. It is translated as CASSLSGGTYNEQFF.

The chain employs TRBV30 and TRBJ2-7; 8 bases are shared with TRBD1. CDR3 size: 14 residues. With 4 bases clipped from V and 3 bases from J, the junction kept 8 bases outside the gene matches. Germline CDR1 GTSNPN, CDR2 SVGIG (reference sequence). CDR3 sequence (DNA): TGTGCCTGGAAAGCCCAGGGGGCCTACTACGAGCAGTACTTC. Its protein is CAWKAQGAYYEQYF.

This clone was recorded only once. This sequence joins TRBV9 and TRBJ2-1, with TRBD2 identical over 10 bases. The germline V gene has CDR1 SGDLS and CDR2 YYNGEE. The CDR3 consists of 19 residues. V shed 0 bases and J 1 base; nucleotides not matched to a gene: 10. DNA for the CDR3: TGTGCCAGCAGCGTAGATAGCGGGGGGACCTCCCGGTCCTACAATGAGCAGTTCTTC. This codes for CASSVDSGGTSRSYNEQFF.

This sequence joins TRBV9 and TRBJ2-7; D is possibly TRBD2 (5 bases). Germline loops: CDR1 SGDLS, CDR2 YYNGEE. This CDR3 is built from 16 residues. V lost 0 bases and J 2 bases, leaving 15 bases between the germline ends. The CDR3 region is CASSVGPILGTYEQYF. The CDR3 DNA is TGTGCCAGCAGCGTAGGGCCCATACTAGGGACCTACGAGCAGTACTTC.

This chain connects TRBV7-3 to TRBJ2-3; weak D call: TRBD2 (6 bases). Germline assignment: CDR1 SGHTA and CDR2 FQGTGA. V gave up 0 bases and J gave up 0 bases, with 7 bases separating them. The CDR3 is 15 residues long. CDR3 protein: CASSLTRDSTDTQYF. The CDR3 nucleotides are TGTGCCAGCAGCTTAACGCGGGACAGCACAGATACGCAGTATTTT.

Regarding this clone: The sample carries other DNA sequences with the same CDR3. V usage is TRBV10-3 and J usage is TRBJ2-5; the D call may be TRBD1 or TRBD2 (5 bases each). CDR1 is ENHRY and CDR2 is SYGVKD in the germline V gene. The CDR3 totals 14 residues. Trimming removed 2 bases at V and 4 bases at J, with 11 bases between. The CDR3, as DNA: TGTGCCATCAGTGAGGGGGGTTCGGGAGAGACCCAGTACTTC. Translating it yields CAISEGGSGETQYF.

CDR3 loop: CASSLEGTEAFF. The DNA of the CDR3 is TGTGCCAGCAGCTTGGAGGGCACTGAAGCTTTCTTT. The chain joins TRBV5-4 to TRBJ1-1; D is uncertain. Deletions cut 0 bases from V and 4 bases from J, with 4 bases between. This CDR3 is built from 12 residues. CDR1 SGHNT and CDR2 YYREEE come from the germline V gene (reference sequence).

This clone was found a few times. The CDR3 here is CASKPDLGNSPLHF. In DNA, the CDR3 is TGTGCCAGCAAACCGGACCTCGGGAATTCACCCCTCCACTTT. The chain combines TRBV2 with TRBJ1-6; D ambiguous. V dropped 7 bases and J dropped 7 bases, with 14 bases sitting between them. The CDR3 covers 14 residues. CDR1 and CDR2 (germline): SNHLY, FYNNEI.

The sample holds a few counts of this clone. The chain links TRBV7-3 to TRBJ2-7, with 12 bases lining up with TRBD1. This CDR3 has 15 amino acids. CDR1 is SGHTA, CDR2 FQGTGA, per germline. Trimming at V came to 4 bases and at J to 6 bases, leaving 7 bases not matched to a gene. CDR3 region: CASSSTGQGASEQYF. CDR3 bases: TGTGCCAGCAGCTCTACGGGACAGGGGGCTAGCGAGCAGTACTTC.

This chain connects TRBV6-5 to TRBJ2-2; D remains unclear. V was trimmed by 5 bases and J by 4 bases, leaving 8 bases between them. Germline CDR1 is MNHEY and CDR2 is SVGAGI. This CDR3 is 13 amino acids long. CDR3 sequence (DNA): TGTGCCAGCAGTCCTGCCCGCACCGGGGAGCTGTTTTTT. Translation gives CASSPARTGELFF.